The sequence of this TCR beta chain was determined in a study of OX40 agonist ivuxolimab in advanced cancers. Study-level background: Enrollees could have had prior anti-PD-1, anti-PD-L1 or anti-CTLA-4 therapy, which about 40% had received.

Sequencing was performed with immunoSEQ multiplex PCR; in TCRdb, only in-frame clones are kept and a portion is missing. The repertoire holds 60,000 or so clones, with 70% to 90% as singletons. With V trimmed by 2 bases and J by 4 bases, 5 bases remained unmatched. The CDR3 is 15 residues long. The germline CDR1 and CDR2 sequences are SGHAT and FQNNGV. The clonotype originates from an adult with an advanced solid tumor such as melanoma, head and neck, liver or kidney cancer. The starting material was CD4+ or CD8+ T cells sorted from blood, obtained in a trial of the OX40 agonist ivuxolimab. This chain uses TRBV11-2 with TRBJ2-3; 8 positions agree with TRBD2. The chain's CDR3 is CASSLNGRAPDTQYF. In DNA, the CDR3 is TGTGCCAGCAGCTTAAACGGGAGGGCCCCAGATACGCAGTATTTT. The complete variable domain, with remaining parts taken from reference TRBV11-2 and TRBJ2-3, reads EAGVAQSPRYKIIEKRQSVAFWCNPISGHATLYWYQQILGQGPKLLIQFQNNGVVDDSQLPKDRFSAERLKGVDSTLKIQPAKLEDSAVYLCASSLNGRAPDTQYFGPGTRLTVL.